Each of the 15 T cell receptor beta chains below was sequenced from the same sample in a study of T cells after yellow fever vaccination. TCRdb ran MiXCR on the 5' RACE reads and lists one entry per CDR3 protein. The sample yields 450,000 to 650,000 distinct CDR3 sequences, about 14% seen once. This specimen consisted of PBMCs, obtained on the day of the yellow fever booster vaccination. The receptors come from a man aged 30-40 years who received the YFV17D yellow fever vaccine.

The chain is built from TRBV9 and TRBJ2-7, with D possibly TRBD1 on 6 matching bases. V was trimmed by 4 bases and J by 1 base, leaving 12 bases between them. This CDR3 has 14 residues. The V gene's germline CDR1 is SGDLS and CDR2 YYNGEE. In nucleotides, the CDR3 is TGTGCCAGCAGCTTGGGGACACTGTCCTACGAGCAGTACTTC. Its protein product is CASSLGTLSYEQYF.

The sample holds many counts of this clonotype. The chain has TRBV7-2 and TRBJ2-1, with no clear D. The CDR3 runs to 13 residues. Germline CDR1 and CDR2: SGHTA and FQGNSA. CDR3 protein: CAATSSPYNEQFF. The CDR3 DNA sequence: TGTGCAGCGACCTCGTCCCCCTACAATGAGCAGTTCTTC.

The chain is built from TRBV10-1 and TRBJ2-1; TRBD1 matches at 7 bases. With V trimmed by 6 bases and J by 8 bases, 16 bases remained unmatched. CDR3 length: 16 residues. Germline V gene lookup returns CDR1 WNHNN and CDR2 SYGVQD (reference sequence). CDR3 amino acids: CASSDSSRGKFDEQFF. DNA of the CDR3: TGCGCCAGCAGCGACTCTAGCAGGGGGAAATTCGATGAGCAGTTCTTC.

This clonotype was seen at least ten times. This sequence joins TRBV3-1 and TRBJ2-7, with TRBD2 matching 11 bases. Trimming took 5 bases from V and 0 from J; bases not matched to a gene: 3. The CDR3 consists of 15 residues. Germline loops: CDR1 LGHDT, CDR2 YNNKEL (reference sequence). CDR3 nucleotides: TGTGCCAGCAGCGCACTAGCGGGAGTCTCCTACGAGCAGTACTTC. Residues: CASSALAGVSYEQYF.

A few counts support this clonotype. The rearrangement joins TRBV9 to TRBJ2-1; 10 nucleotides line up with TRBD2. In germline, CDR1 is SGDLS, CDR2 YYNGEE. After removal of 3 bases from V and 0 bases from J, the junction contained 3 bases not matched to a gene. This CDR3 comprises 16 residues. In DNA form, the CDR3 reads TGTGCCAGCAGCGCCCGACTAGCGGGCTCCTACAATGAGCAGTTCTTC. As protein: CASSARLAGSYNEQFF.

The gene calls are TRBV12-3 or TRBV12-4 and TRBJ2-3; 7 bases are shared with TRBD2. After removal of 3 bases from V and 7 bases from J, the junction contained 4 bases not matched to a gene. The CDR3 has 13 residues. CDR3 region: CASSLKRGNTQYF. CDR3 in DNA: TGTGCCAGCAGTTTGAAGCGGGGTAATACGCAGTATTTT.

The rearrangement joins TRBV6-1 to TRBJ2-3; D gene unclear. CDR1 is MNHNS, CDR2 SASEGT, per germline. Trimming cost V 6 bases and J 2 bases, with 12 bases left between them. CDR3 size: 14 residues. The CDR3 spells CASRIQGNTDTQYF. The CDR3 coding sequence is TGTGCCAGCAGGATCCAAGGGAACACAGATACGCAGTATTTT.

A few counts support this clonotype. The chain has TRBV7-2 and TRBJ2-7; D not certain. V was shortened by 1 base and J by 7 bases, with 8 bases between the two germline ends. CDR1 and CDR2 (germline): SGHTA, FQGNSA. The CDR3 length is 12 residues. The chain's CDR3 is CASSLGEREQYF. In nucleotides, the CDR3 is TGTGCCAGCAGCTTAGGGGAACGAGAGCAGTACTTC.

In its sample, this clonotype was seen many times. This chain connects TRBV9 to TRBJ2-1; 9 positions agree with TRBD1. Germline V gene sequence: CDR1 SGDLS, CDR2 YYNGEE. V shed 2 bases and J 10 bases; nucleotides not matched to a gene: 7. CDR3 length equals 14 residues. CDR3 in DNA: TGTGCCAGCAGCGTTGGACAGGGGATCCGCGAGCAGTTCTTC. Protein: CASSVGQGIREQFF.

This clonotype was counted between two and nine times. The chain is built from TRBV20-1 and TRBJ1-1; D call uncertain. The germline CDR1 and CDR2 sequences are DFQATT and SNEGSKA (reference sequence). V was trimmed by 6 bases and J by 2 bases, leaving 19 bases between them. The length of the CDR3 is 15 residues. CDR3 in DNA: TGCAGTGCCAGCAATTTCGTTTGGGATAACACTGAAGCTTTCTTT. This encodes CSASNFVWDNTEAFF.

This clonotype has just a few counts. V and J are TRBV20-1 and TRBJ2-3; D uncertain. The V gene lost 0 bases and the J gene lost 0 bases, with 10 bases spanning the gap. The CDR3 sequence is 15 residues long. The V gene's germline CDR1 is DFQATT and CDR2 SNEGSKA (reference sequence). The CDR3 sequence is CSARDAALSTDTQYF. The CDR3 DNA reads as TGCAGTGCTAGAGATGCGGCGCTTAGCACAGATACGCAGTATTTT.

This clonotype was counted a few times. The chain uses TRBV9 and TRBJ2-7; 9 nucleotides align to TRBD1. Germline lookup yields CDR1 SGDLS and CDR2 YYNGEE. Trimming cost V 3 bases and J 7 bases; bases outside gene matches: 5. The CDR3 length is 13 residues. The CDR3 DNA reads as TGTGCCAGCAGCGACGGGACAGGGTGGGAGCAGTACTTC. Its translation is CASSDGTGWEQYF.

This clonotype occurred a few times. V usage is TRBV6-5 and J usage is TRBJ2-7; D remains ambiguous. The germline V gene has CDR1 MNHEY and CDR2 SVGAGI. CDR3 length: 12 residues. The V end was cut by 10 bases, the J end by 4 bases, with 14 bases between. The CDR3 nucleotides read TGTGCCACCTTAGGCCTTCCTTACGAGCAGTACTTC. The encoded protein is CATLGLPYEQYF.

This clonotype was observed a handful of times. The rearrangement links TRBV9 to TRBJ1-2; possible D gene TRBD1, 6 bases. Germline V lookup: CDR1 SGDLS, CDR2 YYNGEE. The CDR3 has 14 residues. With 2 bases removed from V and 3 bases from J, the gap between germline ends came to 11 bases. CDR3 sequence: CASSVGQTDYGYTF. The CDR3 DNA is TGTGCCAGCAGCGTTGGACAGACTGACTATGGCTACACCTTC.

This clonotype was seen a handful of times. This chain connects TRBV18 to TRBJ2-1, with D perhaps assigned TRBD1 or TRBD2 (5 bases each). Trimming shortened V by 5 bases and J by 10 bases, and 18 bases separated the two germline ends. CDR3 length equals 14 residues. From germline, CDR1 is KGHSH and CDR2 LQKENI. CDR3 sequence reads: CASSWAGTPDEQFF. CDR3 sequence (DNA): TGTGCCAGCTCATGGGCCGGGACCCCGGACGAGCAGTTCTTC.